The 6 T cell receptor beta chains below all came from one sample that was sequenced in a study of T-cell memory formation after mild COVID-19 (dated by TCRdb to 2020 to 2022). Receptors were amplified or captured by 5' RACE. The sequencer was an Illumina NovaSeq 6000. Starting from the raw public reads, TCRdb applied fastp trimming at Q25, assembled clones with MiXCR and retained in-frame beta chains. Merged by CDR3 protein, the rows form single entries marked with the most common genes and DNA. The sample contains 560,000 or so distinct CDR3 sequences, roughly 17% of them found a single time. Less than 10% of the sample comes from the top ten. Sequencing was carried out using PBMCs or a T cell subset sorted from them (not recorded which). These receptors came from an adult woman who had mild COVID-19 (a few samples of this study predate the infection). The sample titles of this study are shuffled in the database, so cell type and time point are left out; the donor was told from shared clones.

This clonotype occurred many times. The chain recombines TRBV2 with TRBJ2-7, with D uncertain. The CDR3 length is 14 residues. The germline CDR1 and CDR2 sequences are SNHLY and FYNNEI. Trimming stripped 4 bases from V and 0 bases from J, with 10 bases between. The CDR3 nucleotides are TGTGCCAGCAGTGGGACGGCTAGCTCCTACGAGCAGTACTTC. Amino acid sequence: CASSGTASSYEQYF.

V gene TRBV7-9 combines with J gene TRBJ2-1; D remains ambiguous. V gave up 3 bases and J gave up 4 bases, with 10 bases separating them. This CDR3 spans 14 amino acids. From germline, CDR1 is SEHNR and CDR2 FQNEAQ (reference sequence). This CDR3 is CASSLWNPYNEQFF. DNA of the CDR3: TGTGCCAGCAGCTTGTGGAACCCTTACAATGAGCAGTTCTTC. Filled out from reference TRBV7-9 and TRBJ2-1, the complete variable domain reads DTGVSQNPRHKITKRGQNVTFRCDPISEHNRLYWYRQTLGQGPEFLTYFQNEAQLEKSRLLSDRFSAERPKGSFSTLEIQRTEQGDSAMYLCASSLWNPYNEQFFGPGTRLTVL.

The rearrangement joins TRBV20-1 to TRBJ2-5; D uncertain. V was trimmed by 6 bases and J by 5 bases, leaving 19 bases between them. CDR1 is DFQATT and CDR2 is SNEGSKA in the germline V gene (reference sequence). The CDR3 extends over 14 amino acids. The CDR3, as DNA: TGCAGTGCCCCCGACCAGCAGCTGGGGGAGACCCAGTACTTC. It translates to CSAPDQQLGETQYF.

The chain uses TRBV5-6 and TRBJ2-1, with 12 bases aligning to TRBD2. This CDR3 has 18 amino acids. CDR1 SGHDT and CDR2 YYEEEE come from the germline V gene. With 0 bases clipped from V and 5 bases from J, the junction kept 9 bases outside the gene matches. In nucleotides, the CDR3 is TGTGCCAGCAGCTTGGTTAGACTAGCGGGAGAATCTGACAATGAGCAGTTCTTC. Translation gives CASSLVRLAGESDNEQFF.

This clonotype occurred once. The rearrangement links TRBV7-2 to TRBJ1-1; D is ambiguous. The germline V and J ends were trimmed by 5 bases and 4 bases, with 17 bases remaining between them. Per germline, CDR1 SGHTA and CDR2 FQGNSA. This CDR3 is 15 amino acids long. The chain's CDR3 is CASSPGRPMGTEAFF. CDR3 nucleotide sequence: TGTGCCAGCAGCCCCGGACGGCCGATGGGCACTGAAGCTTTCTTT.

The chain carries TRBV14 and TRBJ1-1, with 7 bases fitting TRBD1. V was pared by 4 bases and J by 5 bases, with 7 bases of the junction left unmatched. Per germline, CDR1 SGHDN and CDR2 FVKESK. This CDR3 spans 14 amino acids. CDR3 nucleotides: TGTGCCAGCAGCCGACACAGGGGAAGGACTGAAGCTTTCTTT. Translated: CASSRHRGRTEAFF.